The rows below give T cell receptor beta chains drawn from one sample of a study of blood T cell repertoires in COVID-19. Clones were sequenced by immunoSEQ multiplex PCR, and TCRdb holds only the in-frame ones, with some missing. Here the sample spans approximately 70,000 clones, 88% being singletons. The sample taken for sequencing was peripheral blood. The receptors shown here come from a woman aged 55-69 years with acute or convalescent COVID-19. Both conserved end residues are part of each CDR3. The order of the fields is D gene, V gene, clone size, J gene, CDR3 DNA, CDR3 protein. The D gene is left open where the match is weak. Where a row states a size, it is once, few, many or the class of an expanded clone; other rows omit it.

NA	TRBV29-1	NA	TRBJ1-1	TGCAGCGTTGCCCACAGGGCGGGCACTGAAGCTTTCTTT	CSVAHRAGTEAFF
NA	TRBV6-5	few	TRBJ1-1	TGTGCCAGCAGGGACAGCACGAACACTGAAGCTTTCTTT	CASRDSTNTEAFF
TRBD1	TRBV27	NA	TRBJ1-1	TGTGCCAGCAGTCCAATTAGGGGACAGGGCGGGACTGAAGCTTTCTTT	CASSPIRGQGGTEAFF
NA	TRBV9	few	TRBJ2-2	TGTGCCAGCAGCGTAGTCGGCGGGGAGCTGTTTTTT	CASSVVGGELFF
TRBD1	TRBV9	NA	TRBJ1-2	TGTGCCAGCAGCGAACCGGACAGGGCCCTAGCTAACTATGGCTACACCTTC	CASSEPDRALANYGYTF
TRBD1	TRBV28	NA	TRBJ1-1	TGTGCCAGCAGTTCGAAAACGACAGGGGGGACTGAAGCTTTCTTT	CASSSKTTGGTEAFF
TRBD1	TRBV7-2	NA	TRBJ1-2	TGTGCCAGCAGCTACAGGGGGCCGGACTATGGCTACACCTTC	CASSYRGPDYGYTF
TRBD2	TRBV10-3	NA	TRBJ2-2	TGTGCCATCGGAAGCGGGACCAACACCGGGGAGCTGTTTTTT	CAIGSGTNTGELFF
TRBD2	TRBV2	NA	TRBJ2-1	TGTGCCAGCAGGCGGGGGGCGTTTGACAATGAGCAGTTCTTC	CASRRGAFDNEQFF
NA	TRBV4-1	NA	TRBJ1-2	TGCGCCAGCAGCCGGGACGATGCGGGGGGCGCGTACTATGGCTACACCTTC	CASSRDDAGGAYYGYTF
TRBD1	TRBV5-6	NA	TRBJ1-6	TGTGCCAGCAGCCTCAGGGACAGGGTGAGTTCACCCCTCCACTTT	CASSLRDRVSSPLHF
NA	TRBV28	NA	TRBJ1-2	TGTGCCAGCACTAGCGAGACAAACTATGGCTACACCTTC	CASTSETNYGYTF
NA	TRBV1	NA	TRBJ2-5	TGCACCAGCAGCCAGGACAATTATACCGAACAGGGGGAAAAGACCCAGTACTTC	CTSSQDNYTEQGEKTQYF
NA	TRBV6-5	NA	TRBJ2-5	TGTGCCAGCAGTTACTCTATGCAGGTCCAAGAGACCCAGTACTTC	CASSYSMQVQETQYF
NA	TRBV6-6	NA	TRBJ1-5	TGTGCCAGCAGTTACTCACAGGGCAATCAGCCCCAGCATTTT	CASSYSQGNQPQHF
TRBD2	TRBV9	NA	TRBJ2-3	TGTGCCAGCAGCGCGGGACTAGCGGTTACAGATACGCAGTATTTT	CASSAGLAVTDTQYF
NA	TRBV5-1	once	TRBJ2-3	TGCGCCAGCAGCTTGGTCGGACAGAACACAGATACGCAGTATTTT	CASSLVGQNTDTQYF
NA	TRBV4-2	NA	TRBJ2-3	TGTGCCAGCGGGGTTTACAGGGATGCAGATACGCAGTATTTT	CASGVYRDADTQYF
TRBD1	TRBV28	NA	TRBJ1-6	TGTGCCAGCAGGGGGACAGGGGGGCAAGGCTATAATTCACCCCTCCACTTT	CASRGTGGQGYNSPLHF
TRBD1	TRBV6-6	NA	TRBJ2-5	TGTGCCAGCAGTCCCGGGACAGGGGGTAGAGAGACCCAGTACTTC	CASSPGTGGRETQYF
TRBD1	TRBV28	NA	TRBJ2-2	TGTGCCAGCAGTTTATTGGGACAGGGTCACACCGGGGAGCTGTTTTTT	CASSLLGQGHTGELFF
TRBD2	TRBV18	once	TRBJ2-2	TGTGCCAGCTCACTCCGTTCTAGCGGGGCGAACACCGGGGAGCTGTTTTTT	CASSLRSSGANTGELFF
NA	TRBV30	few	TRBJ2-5	TGTGCCTGGAGGTCAGGAGAGACCCAGTACTTC	CAWRSGETQYF
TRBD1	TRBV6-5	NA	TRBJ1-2	TGTGCCAGCAGAGACAGGGACGGCGGCCTCTATGGCTACACCTTC	CASRDRDGGLYGYTF
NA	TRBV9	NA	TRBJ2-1	TGTGCCAGCAGTGAGTGGGCCCAGGAGGTGGAGCAGTTCTTC	CASSEWAQEVEQFF
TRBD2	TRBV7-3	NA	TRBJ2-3	TGTGCCAGCAGCTCTACTAGCGGGAGGTTCGCAGATACGCAGTATTTT	CASSSTSGRFADTQYF
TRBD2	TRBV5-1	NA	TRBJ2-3	TGCGCCAGCAGCCCCTGGGGTAGCGGGAGAACGGATACGCAGTATTTT	CASSPWGSGRTDTQYF
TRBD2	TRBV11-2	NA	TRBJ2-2	TGTGCCAGCAGCCCTGTGAAGGGGAGGGAGGGCCCCGGGGAGCTGTTTTTT	CASSPVKGREGPGELFF
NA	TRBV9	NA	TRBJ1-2	TGTGCCAGCAGCGTCGGCGGTAACTATGGCTACACCTTC	CASSVGGNYGYTF
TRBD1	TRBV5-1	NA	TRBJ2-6	TGCGCCAGCAGTTTCCCAGGACAGGGGGCGCTTGGGGCCAACGTCCTGACTTTC	CASSFPGQGALGANVLTF
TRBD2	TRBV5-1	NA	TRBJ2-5	TGCGCCAGCAGCTTGGCTAATACGGCTAGCGGGGGCCATGAGACCCAGTACTTC	CASSLANTASGGHETQYF
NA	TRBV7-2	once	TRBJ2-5	TGTGCCAGCAGCCGCGTTGGCAGGGCGCAAGAGACCCAGTACTTC	CASSRVGRAQETQYF
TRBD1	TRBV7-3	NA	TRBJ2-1	TGTGCCAGCAGCCCCTCGACAGGGGCCTCCTACAATGAGCAGTTCTTC	CASSPSTGASYNEQFF
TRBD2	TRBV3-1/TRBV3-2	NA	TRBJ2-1	TGTGCCAGCAGCCCCTATTTAGCGGGAGCCCACAATGAGCAGTTCTTC	CASSPYLAGAHNEQFF
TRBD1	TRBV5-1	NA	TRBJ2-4	TGCGCCAGCAGCTTTGGCCGGGACAGGGTCAAAAACATTCAGTACTTC	CASSFGRDRVKNIQYF
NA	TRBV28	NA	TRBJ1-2	TGTGCCAGCAGGAAGGACAGTGTTTTCTATGGCTACACCTTC	CASRKDSVFYGYTF
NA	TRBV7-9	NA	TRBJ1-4	TGTGCCAGCAGCTTCCAACGGGGAGCTAATGAAAAACTGTTTTTT	CASSFQRGANEKLFF
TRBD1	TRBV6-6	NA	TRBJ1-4	TGTGCCAGCAGCCCGCGACAGGGGCATGGGAATGAAAAACTGTTTTTT	CASSPRQGHGNEKLFF
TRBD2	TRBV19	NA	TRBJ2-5	TGTGCCAGTAGTATTCTAGCGGGGGGCGCCTCAGAGACCCAGTACTTC	CASSILAGGASETQYF
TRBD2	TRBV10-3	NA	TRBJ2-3	TGTGCCATCAGTGTAAGTAGCGGGAGCACAGATACGCAGTATTTT	CAISVSSGSTDTQYF
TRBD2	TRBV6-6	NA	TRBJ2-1	TGCCTAACTAGCGGGAGTTCCAATGAGCAGTTCTTC	CLTSGSSNEQFF